A single T cell receptor beta chain is shown here with its context. The antigen remains unidentified. The data belong to a study of T cells in tuberculosis. Overall study: T cells were selected with CD1B tetramers loaded with glucose monomycolate. A South African cohort included IGRA-negative adolescents, latently infected IGRA-positive adolescents and adults with active tuberculosis.

TCRdb's copy holds only in-frame clones and misses some; the assay was immunoSEQ multiplex PCR. Of roughly 30,000 clones in the sample, about nine tenths were seen once. The CDR3 has 16 residues. V was pared by 2 bases and J by 1 base, with 13 bases between. Germline loops: CDR1 SGHTA, CDR2 FQGTGA. Regarding the study as a whole: Active tuberculosis patients had shorter CDR3-alpha; the beta difference was nonsignificant. Smaller distances to GMM-specific TCRs suggested their expansion in active tuberculosis.

The sequenced sample was PBMCs. This receptor was identified in a donor between 5 and 29 years old with latent tuberculosis or without tuberculosis infection. The chain combines TRBV7-3 with TRBJ2-3; D unclear. CDR3 nucleotide sequence: TGTGCCAGCAGCTTAGGCGACTTTCTAGGCACAGATACGCAGTATTTT. Its translation is CASSLGDFLGTDTQYF.